These 19 T cell receptor beta chains share one sample of origin, sequenced in a study of Ad26.COV2.S vaccination and SARS-CoV-2 variants. Assay used: immunoSEQ multiplex PCR; TCRdb lists only in-frame clones, some missing. The profile shows about 480,000 clones, around 85% of them singletons. The sample's treatment: approximately 18 received Ad26.COV2.S at low or high dose, single or two shots; several received placebo; per-sample allocation not given. The samples were gathered on day 63 after the first injection of vaccine or placebo. The sample here was peripheral blood, taken in a trial of Ad26.COV2.S vaccine versus placebo. These receptors all stem from a person aged 18-60 years who received the Ad26.COV2.S COVID-19 vaccine or a placebo.

The J gene is TRBJ2-7, the V gene TRBV5-5; D may be TRBD2 (5 bases). Germline loops: CDR1 SGHKS, CDR2 YYEKEE (reference sequence). CDR3 length: 14 amino acids. Trimming pared 0 bases from V and 3 bases from J, leaving 10 bases between. The CDR3 is CASSLEAGFYEQYF. CDR3 DNA: TGTGCCAGCAGCTTGGAGGCGGGTTTCTACGAGCAGTACTTC.

This chain connects TRBV5-6 to TRBJ2-4; 7 bases fit TRBD1. The CDR3 has 17 amino acids. CDR1 is SGHDT and CDR2 is YYEEEE in the germline V gene. Trimming at V came to 4 bases and at J to 0 bases, leaving 10 bases not matched to a gene. In nucleotides, the CDR3 is TGTGCCAGCAGCGCCCCGGGACAGAGTCTAGCCAAAAACATTCAGTACTTC. As protein: CASSAPGQSLAKNIQYF.

The chain is built from TRBV6-5 and TRBJ1-1; the D gene is possibly TRBD1 (5 bases). Germline assignment: CDR1 MNHEY and CDR2 SVGAGI. The CDR3 totals 14 residues. Trimming pared 0 bases from V and 8 bases from J, leaving 13 bases between. The CDR3 region has the DNA TGTGCCAGCAGTTACTCGAATCCGGGGGGGGAAGCTTTCTTT. Protein: CASSYSNPGGEAFF.

The rearrangement joins TRBV28 to TRBJ2-1, with 10 bases lining up with TRBD2. The germline gives CDR1 MDHEN, CDR2 SYDVKM. The CDR3 is 15 amino acids. Unmatched junction bases numbered 7, after V lost 6 bases and J lost 5 bases. This chain's CDR3 is CASSPWTSGNNEQFF. CDR3 DNA sequence: TGTGCCAGCAGCCCATGGACTAGCGGTAACAATGAGCAGTTCTTC.

This rearrangement joins TRBV6-4 to TRBJ2-6, with D perhaps TRBD1 (5 bases). The V end lost 7 bases, the J end lost 0 bases, and 16 bases lay between the germline ends. CDR3 length: 17 amino acids. The V gene's germline CDR1 is MRHNA and CDR2 SNTAGT. CDR3: CASTSGPTFSGANVLTF. As DNA, the CDR3 is TGTGCCAGCACCTCAGGGCCGACGTTCTCTGGGGCCAACGTCCTGACTTTC.

The chain employs TRBV19 and TRBJ2-6; TRBD1 agrees at 11 bases. This CDR3 has 15 residues. With V trimmed by 7 bases and J by 2 bases, 1 base remained unmatched. Germline loops: CDR1 LNHDA, CDR2 SQIVND (reference sequence). The CDR3, as DNA: TGTGCCAGTAAGGGACAGGGGGCTGGGGCCAACGTCCTGACTTTC. It specifies CASKGQGAGANVLTF.

The genes are TRBV5-6 and TRBJ2-1, with D possibly TRBD2 on 7 matching bases. The CDR3 contains 13 residues. The germline V and J ends were trimmed by 0 bases and 16 bases, with 17 bases remaining between them. Germline CDR1 SGHDT, CDR2 YYEEEE. The CDR3 coding sequence is TGTGCCAGCAGCTTGGCGGCTAGCGGAGGGGGATTCTTC. Encoded protein: CASSLAASGGGFF.

This chain uses TRBV4-1 with TRBJ2-6, with D possibly being TRBD1 (5 bases). V lost 3 bases, J lost 0 bases, and 9 bases lay in between. Germline V gene sequence: CDR1 MGHRA, CDR2 YSYEKL. CDR3 length: 16 residues. The CDR3 protein is CASSQTESSGANVLTF. CDR3 DNA: TGCGCCAGCAGCCAGACAGAAAGCTCTGGGGCCAACGTCCTGACTTTC.

This clone was found once. This chain joins TRBV5-4 and TRBJ2-7; a weak D match, TRBD1 (6 bases). The germline V gene encodes CDR1 SGHNT and CDR2 YYREEE (reference sequence). Deletions cut 4 bases from V and 6 bases from J, with 23 bases between. This CDR3 spans 16 amino acids. The CDR3 nucleotides are TGTGCCAGCAGCCGAACCGGCGCAGGGGTAACGAGCGAGCAGTACTTC. Its translation: CASSRTGAGVTSEQYF.

The chain links TRBV21-1 to TRBJ1-6; no check of the table's D call, TRBD1, against the DNA was made. TRBV21-1 is tagged as a pseudogene. The CDR3 has 16 residues. The CDR3 region has the DNA TGTGCCAGCAGCCTCCCCCGGACAGTGCATAATTCACCCCTCCACTTT. Encoded protein: CASSLPRTVHNSPLHF.

This chain links TRBV19 with TRBJ2-3, with 9 nucleotides matching TRBD1. The germline V gene encodes CDR1 LNHDA and CDR2 SQIVND (reference sequence). J gave up 2 bases and V 7 bases, and 7 bases lay outside the gene matches. CDR3 length: 15 residues. DNA of the CDR3: TGTGCCAGTACCACTGACAGGGGGAACACAGATACGCAGTATTTT. Translated, it gives CASTTDRGNTDTQYF.

This clone was observed once. V is TRBV11-3 and J is TRBJ2-3; D unclear. Germline V lookup: CDR1 SGHNT, CDR2 YENEEA. V lost 0 bases and J lost 0, with 1 base in between. The length of the CDR3 is 13 residues. The CDR3 spells CASSLDSTDTQYF. The CDR3 nucleotides are TGTGCCAGCAGCTTAGATAGCACAGATACGCAGTATTTT.

This rearrangement joins TRBV5-1 to TRBJ1-5; 7 nucleotides line up with TRBD1. In germline, CDR1 is SGHRS, CDR2 YFSETQ. Trimming at V came to 6 bases and at J to 1 base, leaving 16 bases not matched to a gene. This CDR3 spans 18 amino acids. CDR3: CASTTQGVAGHSNQPQHF. The DNA for the CDR3 is TGCGCCAGCACCACCCAGGGGGTTGCCGGGCACAGCAATCAGCCCCAGCATTTT.

The rearrangement links TRBV30 to TRBJ1-1; no clear D. The V gene's germline CDR1 is GTSNPN and CDR2 SVGIG (reference sequence). The V end was cut by 3 bases, the J end by 6 bases, with 17 bases between. CDR3 length equals 14 residues. The CDR3 region is CAWRGSSRHAEAFF. CDR3 DNA sequence: TGTGCCTGGAGAGGGTCCTCTCGGCACGCTGAAGCTTTCTTT.

The J gene is TRBJ2-2, the V gene TRBV18; the D gene is possibly TRBD1 (6 bases). The CDR3 sequence is 15 residues long. V was clipped by 6 bases and J by 4 bases, with 15 bases between them. The V gene's germline CDR1 is KGHSH and CDR2 LQKENI. The CDR3 loop is CASSPSVGGTGELFF. In nucleotides, the CDR3 is TGTGCCAGCTCCCCCTCGGTAGGGGGCACCGGGGAGCTGTTTTTT.

The rearrangement links TRBV18 to TRBJ2-7; no firm D call. The CDR3 spans 14 residues. CDR1 KGHSH and CDR2 LQKENI come from the germline V gene. Trimming took 6 bases from V and 0 from J, leaving 12 bases between them. The CDR3 sequence: CASSRTESSYEQYF. The CDR3, as DNA: TGTGCCAGCTCTCGCACTGAAAGCTCCTACGAGCAGTACTTC.

V gene TRBV19 combines with J gene TRBJ2-3; D may match TRBD1 or TRBD2 (5 bases each). Germline V gives CDR1 LNHDA, CDR2 SQIVND (reference sequence). Trimming took 1 base from V and 2 from J, leaving 10 bases between them. The CDR3 totals 15 residues. The CDR3 loop is CASSIGDLSTDTQYF. The CDR3 DNA is TGTGCCAGTAGTATAGGGGACCTCTCCACAGATACGCAGTATTTT.

The rearrangement links TRBV4-2 to TRBJ2-5; D possibly uses TRBD1 or TRBD2 (7 bases each). V dropped 0 bases and J dropped 4 bases, with 15 bases sitting between them. The CDR3 loop spans 16 amino acids. Germline V CDR1 and CDR2: LGHNA, YNFKEQ. The CDR3 loop is CASSQDSPRGGETQYF. For the CDR3, the DNA is TGTGCCAGCAGCCAAGATTCCCCCAGGGGGGGAGAGACCCAGTACTTC.

V gene TRBV7-2 combines with J gene TRBJ2-1; TRBD1 aligns across 9 bases. CDR1 and CDR2 from the germline V gene are SGHTA and FQGNSA. Germline trimming cut 6 bases from V and 9 bases from J; bases unmatched to any gene: 12. The CDR3 spans 15 residues. The CDR3, as DNA: TGTGCCAGCAGGAGATTCCGGGACAGGGACGCTGAGCAGTTCTTC. This sequence encodes CASRRFRDRDAEQFF.